A selection of T cell receptor beta chains follows, all from one sample in a study of T cell responses to AZD1222 COVID-19 vaccine. Here immunoSEQ multiplex PCR was the method, and the copy in TCRdb shows in-frame clones only, minus some. This table holds more than 95,000 clones, over 85% found once. Sequenced here: peripheral blood, sampled on day 0 of AZD1222 vaccination. Source of these receptors: an adult in good health. Each CDR3 is given with its conserved first and last residue.

J: TRBJ2-7; V: TRBV10-1; CDR3: CASSKDGPYEQYF
J: TRBJ2-5; V: TRBV5-1; CDR3: CASSLEETQYF
J: TRBJ1-2; V: TRBV7-9; CDR3: CASSLVGTATGYGYTF
J: TRBJ2-1; V: TRBV11-2; CDR3: CASSLEGGRMYNEQFF
J: TRBJ2-3; V: TRBV12-5; CDR3: CASGLVLSGSSNTQYF
J: TRBJ1-4; V: TRBV30; CDR3: CAWSVLQGYGNEKLFF
J: TRBJ2-2; V: TRBV7-8; CDR3: CASSLGRGIGELFF
J: TRBJ1-5; V: TRBV4-1; CDR3: CASSQRWQNNQPQHF
J: TRBJ2-2; V: TRBV6-5; CDR3: CASNQNTGELFF
J: TRBJ2-2; V: TRBV19; CDR3: CASNPEGLVAGELFF
J: TRBJ2-7; V: TRBV6-2/TRBV6-3; CDR3: CASSKIGRGYEQYF
J: TRBJ1-1; V: TRBV5-1; CDR3: CASSLGATHTEAFF
J: TRBJ1-2; V: TRBV3-1/TRBV3-2; CDR3: CASSQQGWTYGYTF
J: TRBJ1-1; V: TRBV30; CDR3: CAWFGGTEAFF
J: TRBJ1-3; V: TRBV11-2; CDR3: CASSFDQERNTIYF
J: TRBJ2-2; V: TRBV19; CDR3: CASSEGDYGGVTGELFF
J: TRBJ2-2; V: TRBV27; CDR3: CASSLQQGGSTGELFF
J: TRBJ2-5; V: TRBV11-3; CDR3: CASSDRVRETQYF
J: TRBJ2-2; V: TRBV2; CDR3: CASSATSGTANTGELFF
J: TRBJ1-3; V: TRBV7-9; CDR3: CASSPGNTIYF
J: TRBJ2-2; V: TRBV30; CDR3: CAWRELAGELFF
J: TRBJ1-5; V: TRBV12-3/TRBV12-4; CDR3: CASCFGRQPQHF
J: TRBJ1-2; V: TRBV9; CDR3: CASSAGPNYGYTF
J: TRBJ1-5; V: TRBV28; CDR3: CASNGQDGNQPQHF
J: TRBJ2-1; V: TRBV29-1; CDR3: CSTEDNEQFF
J: TRBJ1-2; V: TRBV5-3; CDR3: CARPAGYGYTF
J: TRBJ1-1; V: TRBV2; CDR3: CASSVERAADTEAFF
J: TRBJ1-3; V: TRBV30; CDR3: CAWSVGGNTIYF
J: TRBJ2-7; V: TRBV5-1; CDR3: CASSLGSDSYEQYF
J: TRBJ2-1; V: TRBV27; CDR3: CASSRILQGAPYNEQFF
J: TRBJ2-3; V: TRBV4-1; CDR3: CASSQDWTDTQYF
J: TRBJ1-4; V: TRBV4-1; CDR3: CASSRDRLNEKLFF
J: TRBJ2-3; V: TRBV19; CDR3: CASSNLGLTSGADTQYF
J: TRBJ2-1; V: TRBV5-1; CDR3: CASSPGLAGDNEQFF
J: TRBJ2-3; V: TRBV27; CDR3: CASYHRGDTQYF
J: TRBJ2-1; V: TRBV30; CDR3: CAWNSRKPMNEQFF
J: TRBJ1-3; V: TRBV28; CDR3: CASSVGQVSGNTIYF
J: TRBJ2-1; V: TRBV5-1; CDR3: CASSWGRELPYNEQFF
J: TRBJ2-5; V: TRBV27; CDR3: CASSLGTQETQYF
J: TRBJ1-2; V: TRBV11-2; CDR3: CASSLRTDYGYTF
J: TRBJ1-2; V: TRBV3-1/TRBV3-2; CDR3: CASSQTGAVYGYTF
J: TRBJ1-2; V: TRBV19; CDR3: CASSPRAGDGYTF
J: TRBJ1-3; V: TRBV18; CDR3: CASSPSGLSSGNTIYF
J: TRBJ1-3; V: TRBV21-1; CDR3: CASSKVADCSGNTIYF
J: TRBJ1-4; V: TRBV24-1; CDR3: CATSELTGQGEKLFF
J: TRBJ2-7; V: TRBV18; CDR3: CASSPAGAAGEQYF
J: TRBJ2-5; V: TRBV7-2; CDR3: CASSLGGLETQYF
J: TRBJ2-1; V: TRBV10-2; CDR3: CASGSGRGYNEQFF
J: TRBJ1-4; V: TRBV4-3; CDR3: CASSQDAQEKLFF
J: TRBJ2-6; V: TRBV5-1; CDR3: CASSLGSGANVLTF
J: TRBJ1-4; V: TRBV28; CDR3: CASSSGTGGLREKLFF
J: TRBJ1-2; V: TRBV6-5; CDR3: CASRGVINGYTF
J: TRBJ1-1; V: TRBV6-5; CDR3: CASRDRMNTEAFF